This passage covers 7 T cell receptor beta chains from one sample sequenced in a study of T cell responses to AZD1222 COVID-19 vaccine. Assay used: immunoSEQ multiplex PCR; TCRdb lists only in-frame clones, some missing. The top ten hold less than 2.5% of the sample, which has 150,000 to 200,000 clones, 90% to 95% seen once. This sample comprised peripheral blood, obtained on day 0 of AZD1222 vaccination. The receptors were sampled from an adult in good health.

CDR3 amino acids: CASSQVISGTEQFF. Written as DNA, the CDR3 is TGTGCCAGCAGCCAAGTGATTAGCGGGACCGAGCAGTTCTTC. The chain links TRBV14 to TRBJ2-1; the match to TRBD2 covers 8 bases. The germline CDR1 and CDR2 sequences are SGHDN and FVKESK. After removal of 1 base from V and 10 bases from J, the junction contained 6 bases not matched to a gene. The CDR3 loop spans 14 amino acids.

The chain carries TRBV11-3 and TRBJ2-7; 7 bases align to TRBD1. The CDR3 spans 15 residues. The V and J ends lost 3 bases and 6 bases, in that order; junction bases with no gene match: 11. Germline V gives CDR1 SGHNT, CDR2 YENEEA. CDR3 sequence reads: CASSLGDRDDPEQYF. DNA for the CDR3: TGTGCCAGCAGCTTGGGCGACAGGGACGACCCCGAGCAGTACTTC.

The V gene is TRBV6-4, the J gene TRBJ2-1; D not certain. The CDR3 contains 11 residues. CDR1 is MRHNA and CDR2 is SNTAGT in the germline V gene. The V gene lost 0 bases and the J gene lost 11 bases, with 5 bases spanning the gap. CDR3 sequence reads: CASSDSMKQFF. The CDR3 DNA follows: TGTGCCAGCAGTGACTCTATGAAGCAGTTCTTC.

This clone was counted once. The chain couples TRBV12-3 or TRBV12-4 to TRBJ1-1, with a weak D call TRBD1 (5 bases). The ends were cut back, 8 bases at V and 5 bases at J, with 15 bases in the middle. CDR3 length: 13 amino acids. CDR3 DNA: TGTGCCAGCCCCGGACGGGAGGGGACTGAAGCTTTCTTT. Translated, it gives CASPGREGTEAFF.

The gene calls are TRBV30 and TRBJ2-7, with TRBD1 as a possible D gene (6 bases). The CDR3 runs to 12 residues. V was clipped by 5 bases and J by 2 bases, with 10 bases between them. Germline V gene sequence: CDR1 GTSNPN, CDR2 SVGIG (reference sequence). CDR3 nucleotide sequence: TGTGCCTGGGGACAGAGTACCTACGAGCAGTACTTC. Encoded protein: CAWGQSTYEQYF.

Only a few counts were recorded for this clone. This chain joins TRBV27 and TRBJ1-2; 7 bases align to TRBD1. The germline gives CDR1 MNHEY, CDR2 SMNVEV (reference sequence). V was clipped by 5 bases and J by 1 base; unmatched bases: 7. This CDR3 region has 15 residues. The CDR3 DNA is TGTGCCAGCAGTGGCTTGACAGGGAATAACTATGGCTACACCTTC. Amino acids: CASSGLTGNNYGYTF.

The chain combines TRBV5-1 with TRBJ1-5; TRBD1 might be the D (5 bases). The germline V and J ends were trimmed by 3 bases and 4 bases, with 8 bases remaining between them. This CDR3 contains 13 residues. Germline V gene lookup returns CDR1 SGHRS and CDR2 YFSETQ. CDR3 DNA sequence: TGCGCCAGCAGCTGGGGCAGTAATCAGCCCCAGCATTTT. Translated, it gives CASSWGSNQPQHF.